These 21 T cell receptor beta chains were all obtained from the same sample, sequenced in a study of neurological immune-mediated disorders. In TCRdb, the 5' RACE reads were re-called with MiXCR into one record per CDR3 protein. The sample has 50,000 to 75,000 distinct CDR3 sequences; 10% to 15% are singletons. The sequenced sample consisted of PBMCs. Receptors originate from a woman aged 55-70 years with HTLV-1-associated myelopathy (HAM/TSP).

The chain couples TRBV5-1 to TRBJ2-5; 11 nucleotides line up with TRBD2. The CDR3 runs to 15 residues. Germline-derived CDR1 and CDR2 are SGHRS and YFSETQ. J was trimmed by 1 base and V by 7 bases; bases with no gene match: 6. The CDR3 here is CASAGLAVTQETQYF. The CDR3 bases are TGCGCCAGCGCGGGACTAGCGGTAACCCAAGAGACCCAGTACTTC.

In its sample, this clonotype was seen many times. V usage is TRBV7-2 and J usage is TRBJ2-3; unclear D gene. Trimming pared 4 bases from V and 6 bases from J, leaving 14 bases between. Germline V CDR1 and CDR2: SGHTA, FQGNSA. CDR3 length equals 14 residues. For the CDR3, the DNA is TGTGCCAGCAGCTCCCGGCCTAGTACCGATACGCAGTATTTT. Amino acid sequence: CASSSRPSTDTQYF.

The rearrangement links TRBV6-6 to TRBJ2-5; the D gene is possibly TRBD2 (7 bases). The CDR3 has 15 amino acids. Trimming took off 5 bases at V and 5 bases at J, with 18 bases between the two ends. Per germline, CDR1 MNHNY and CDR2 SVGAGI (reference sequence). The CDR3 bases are TGTGCCAGCAGTAATGCGGGGGCAGGATGGGAGACCCAGTACTTC. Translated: CASSNAGAGWETQYF.

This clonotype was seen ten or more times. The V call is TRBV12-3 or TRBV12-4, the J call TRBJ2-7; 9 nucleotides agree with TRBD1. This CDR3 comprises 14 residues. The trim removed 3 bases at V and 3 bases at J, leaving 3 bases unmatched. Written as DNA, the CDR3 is TGTGCCAGCAGTTTCGGGACAGGGAACTACGAGCAGTACTTC. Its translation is CASSFGTGNYEQYF.

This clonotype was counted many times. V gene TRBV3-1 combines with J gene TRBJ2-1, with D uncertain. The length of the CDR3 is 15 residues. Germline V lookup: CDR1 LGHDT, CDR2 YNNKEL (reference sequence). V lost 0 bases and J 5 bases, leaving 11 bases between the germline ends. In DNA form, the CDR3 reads TGTGCCAGCAGCCAAGAAGGGAACGGTCACAATGAGCAGTTCTTC. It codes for CASSQEGNGHNEQFF.

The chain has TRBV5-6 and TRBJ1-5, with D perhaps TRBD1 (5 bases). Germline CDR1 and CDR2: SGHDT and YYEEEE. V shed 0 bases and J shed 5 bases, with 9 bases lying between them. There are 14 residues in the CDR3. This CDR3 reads CASSLGQFDQPQHF. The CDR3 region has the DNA TGTGCCAGCAGCTTGGGACAGTTCGATCAGCCCCAGCATTTT.

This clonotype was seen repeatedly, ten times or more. CDR3 nucleotides: TGCGCCAGCAGCTTTCGAGGGAACACCGGGGAGCTGTTTTTT. This encodes CASSFRGNTGELFF. This chain links TRBV5-1 with TRBJ2-2; D unclear. The germline V gene encodes CDR1 SGHRS and CDR2 YFSETQ. With 2 bases removed from V and 1 base from J, the gap between germline ends came to 6 bases. The CDR3 is 14 residues long. Together with reference TRBV5-1 and TRBJ2-2, the CDR3 gives the full variable domain: KAGVTQTPRYLIKTRGQQVTLSCSPISGHRSVSWYQQTPGQGLQFLFEYFSETQRNKGNFPGRFSGRQFSNSRSEMNVSTLELGDSALYLCASSFRGNTGELFFGEGSRLTVL.

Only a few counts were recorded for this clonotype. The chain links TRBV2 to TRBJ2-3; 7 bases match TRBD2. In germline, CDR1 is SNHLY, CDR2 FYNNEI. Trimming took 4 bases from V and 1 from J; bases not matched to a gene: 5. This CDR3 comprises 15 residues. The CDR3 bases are TGTGCCAGCAGTGTTGGGCGGGAGCGCACAGATACGCAGTATTTT. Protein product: CASSVGRERTDTQYF.

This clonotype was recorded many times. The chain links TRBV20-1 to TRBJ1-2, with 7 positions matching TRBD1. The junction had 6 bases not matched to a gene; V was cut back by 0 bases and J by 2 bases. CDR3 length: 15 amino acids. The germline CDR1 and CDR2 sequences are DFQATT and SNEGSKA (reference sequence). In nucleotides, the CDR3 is TGCAGTGCTAGAGAAAGGACAGGCTGGAACTATGGCTACACCTTC. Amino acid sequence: CSARERTGWNYGYTF.

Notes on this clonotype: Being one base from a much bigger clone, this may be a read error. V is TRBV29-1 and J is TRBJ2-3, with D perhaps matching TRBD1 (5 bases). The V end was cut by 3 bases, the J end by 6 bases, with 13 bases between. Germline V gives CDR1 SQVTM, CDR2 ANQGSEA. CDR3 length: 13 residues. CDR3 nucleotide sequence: TGCAGCGTTGAGTCCCAGGGAACCGATACGCAGTATTTT. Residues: CSVESQGTDTQYF.

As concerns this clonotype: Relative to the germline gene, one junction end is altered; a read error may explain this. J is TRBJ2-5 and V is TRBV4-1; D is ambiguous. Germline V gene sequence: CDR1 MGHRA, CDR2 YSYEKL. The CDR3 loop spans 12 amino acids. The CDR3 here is CASSQGLSTQHF. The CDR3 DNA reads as TGCGCCAGCAGCCAAGGCTTGTCCACCCAGCACTTC.

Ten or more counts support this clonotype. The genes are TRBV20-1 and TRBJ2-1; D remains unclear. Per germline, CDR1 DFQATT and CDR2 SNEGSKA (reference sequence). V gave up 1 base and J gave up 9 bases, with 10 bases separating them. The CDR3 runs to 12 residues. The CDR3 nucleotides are TGCAGTGCTAGAGCCAAACTGGGTGAGCAGTTCTTC. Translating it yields CSARAKLGEQFF.

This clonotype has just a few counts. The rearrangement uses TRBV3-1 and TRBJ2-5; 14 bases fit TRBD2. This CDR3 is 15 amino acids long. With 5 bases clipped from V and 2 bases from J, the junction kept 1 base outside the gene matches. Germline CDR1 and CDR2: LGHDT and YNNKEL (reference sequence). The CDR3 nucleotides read TGTGCCAGCAGCGGACTAGCGGGAGGACAAGAGACCCAGTACTTC. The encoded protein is CASSGLAGGQETQYF.

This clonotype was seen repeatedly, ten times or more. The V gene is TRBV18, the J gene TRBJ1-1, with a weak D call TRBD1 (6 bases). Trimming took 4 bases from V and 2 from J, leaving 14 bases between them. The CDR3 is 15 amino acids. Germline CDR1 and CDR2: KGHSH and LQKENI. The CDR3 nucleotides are TGTGCCAGCTCACTTACCACGACAGGTAACACTGAAGCTTTCTTT. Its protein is CASSLTTTGNTEAFF.

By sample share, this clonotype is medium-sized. The CDR3 here is CASSQDPGTLYEQYF. The CDR3 bases are TGCGCCAGCAGCCAAGATCCCGGGACACTCTACGAGCAGTACTTC. The chain combines TRBV4-1 with TRBJ2-7; D is possibly TRBD1 (6 bases). CDR1 MGHRA and CDR2 YSYEKL come from the germline V gene. Trimming took 0 bases from V and 3 from J, leaving 12 bases between them. The CDR3 is 15 amino acids.

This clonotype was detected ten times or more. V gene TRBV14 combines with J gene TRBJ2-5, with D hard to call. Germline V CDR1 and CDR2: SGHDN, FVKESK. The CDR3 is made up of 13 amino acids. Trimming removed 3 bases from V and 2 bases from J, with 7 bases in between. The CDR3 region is CASSQEQQETQYF. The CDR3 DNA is TGTGCCAGCAGCCAGGAACAGCAAGAGACCCAGTACTTC.

In nucleotides, the CDR3 is TGTGCCAGCAGGGCTAGTAGGAATACCGGGGAGCTGTTTTTT. This codes for CASRASRNTGELFF. The chain combines TRBV7-7 with TRBJ2-2; no clear D gene. CDR3 length equals 14 residues. V was cut by 6 bases and J by 5 bases, with 13 bases left in between. Per the germline V gene, CDR1 is SSHAT and CDR2 is FNYEAQ (reference sequence). Supplemented by reference TRBV7-7 and TRBJ2-2, the full variable domain reads GAGVSQSPRYKVTKRGQDVTLRCDPISSHATLYWYQQALGQGPEFLTYFNYEAQPDKSGLPSDRFSAERPEGSISTLTIQRTEQRDSAMYRCASRASRNTGELFFGEGSRLTVL.

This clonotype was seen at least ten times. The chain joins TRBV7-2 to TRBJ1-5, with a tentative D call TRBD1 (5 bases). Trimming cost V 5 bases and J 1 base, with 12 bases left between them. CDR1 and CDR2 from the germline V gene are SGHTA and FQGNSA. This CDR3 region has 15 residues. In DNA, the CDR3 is TGTGCCAGCAGCCCCGCGGGGGGGAGCAATCAGCCCCAGCATTTT. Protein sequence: CASSPAGGSNQPQHF.

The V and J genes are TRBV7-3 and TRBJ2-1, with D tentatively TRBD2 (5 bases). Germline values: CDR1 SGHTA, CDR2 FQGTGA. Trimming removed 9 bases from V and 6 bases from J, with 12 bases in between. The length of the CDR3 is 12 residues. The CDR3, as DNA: TGTGCCAGTAGCCCTAGCTGCAATGAGCAGTTCTTC. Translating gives CASSPSCNEQFF.

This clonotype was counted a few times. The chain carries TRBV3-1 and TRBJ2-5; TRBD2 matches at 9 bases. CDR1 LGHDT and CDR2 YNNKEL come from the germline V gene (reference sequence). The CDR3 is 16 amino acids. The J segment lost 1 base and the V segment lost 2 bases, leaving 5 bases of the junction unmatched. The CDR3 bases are TGTGCCAGCAGCCAACTAGCGGGAAGTATCCAAGAGACCCAGTACTTC. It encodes CASSQLAGSIQETQYF.

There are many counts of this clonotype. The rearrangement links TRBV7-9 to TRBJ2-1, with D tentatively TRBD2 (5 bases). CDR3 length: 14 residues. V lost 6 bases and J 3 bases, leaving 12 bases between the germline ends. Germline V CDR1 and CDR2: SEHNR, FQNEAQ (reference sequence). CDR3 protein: CASSTSIVYNEQFF. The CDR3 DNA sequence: TGTGCCAGCAGTACTAGTATTGTCTACAATGAGCAGTTCTTC.